The 3 T cell receptor beta chains listed next were all sequenced from one sample in a study of OX40 agonist ivuxolimab in advanced cancers. Clones were read by immunoSEQ multiplex PCR, and TCRdb kept only the in-frame ones, dropping some. This table has about 80,000 clones, about 92% appearing once. Sequenced here: CD4+ or CD8+ T cells sorted from blood, sampled in a trial of the OX40 agonist ivuxolimab. The receptors were gathered from an adult with an advanced solid tumor such as melanoma, head and neck, liver or kidney cancer.

The gene calls are TRBV5-1 and TRBJ2-3; 7 bases map to TRBD2. This CDR3 is built from 15 residues. Germline trimming cut 2 bases from V and 6 bases from J; bases unmatched to any gene: 9. Germline CDR1 SGHRS, CDR2 YFSETQ. CDR3 nucleotide sequence: TGCGCCAGCAGCTTAAGTCCCAGCGGGGTGGATACGCAGTATTTT. Translated: CASSLSPSGVDTQYF.

CDR3 amino acids: CASTENYGYTF. The CDR3 DNA follows: TGTGCCAGCACTGAGAACTATGGCTACACCTTC. The chain has TRBV28 and TRBJ1-2; no reliable D call. Trimming left V 7 bases short and J 2 bases short, with 5 bases between. Germline lookup yields CDR1 MDHEN and CDR2 SYDVKM. The CDR3 runs 11 residues.

This chain uses TRBV28 with TRBJ2-7, with D possibly being TRBD1 (7 bases). This CDR3 comprises 12 residues. V gave up 10 bases and J gave up 4 bases, with 14 bases separating them. Germline V gene data show CDR1 as MDHEN and CDR2 as SYDVKM. CDR3 amino acids: CATGGTRYEQYF. CDR3 bases: TGTGCCACAGGGGGGACGCGGTACGAGCAGTACTTC.